Listed here are 22 T cell receptor beta chains from one sample, sequenced in a study of T cell changes during pregnancy in multiple sclerosis. Sequencing was performed with immunoSEQ multiplex PCR; in TCRdb, only in-frame clones are kept and a portion is missing. The sample contains 85,000 to 90,000 clones, about 94% of which appear only once. The sample consisted of peripheral blood, taken after pregnancy. The receptor source for this set is a female donor in good health, enrolled as a control in a pregnancy study.

This clone came up once. The genes are TRBV27 and TRBJ1-5, with 9 bases fitting TRBD1. Germline assignment: CDR1 MNHEY and CDR2 SMNVEV (reference sequence). V was clipped by 6 bases and J by 8 bases; unmatched bases: 14. The CDR3 length is 16 residues. CDR3 bases: TGTGCCAGCAGCCAGTCTTCACAGGGGGCTAGGAAGCCCCAGCATTTT. It translates to CASSQSSQGARKPQHF.

This clone appeared a single time. The chain uses TRBV28 and TRBJ2-7; D perhaps matches TRBD1 (5 bases). The V gene lost 3 bases and the J gene lost 9 bases, with 18 bases spanning the gap. The CDR3 spans 14 residues. The germline CDR1 and CDR2 sequences are MDHEN and SYDVKM. The CDR3 spells CASSFVTEAFSQYF. The CDR3 DNA follows: TGTGCCAGCAGTTTCGTGACAGAGGCCTTCTCGCAGTACTTC.

The chain is built from TRBV2 and TRBJ2-5, with TRBD1 identical over 7 bases. The germline CDR1 and CDR2 sequences are SNHLY and FYNNEI. The CDR3 length is 16 residues. V lost 0 bases and J lost 5; bases outside the gene matches: 9. The CDR3 here is CASSEAVAGGSETQYF. The CDR3 nucleotides are TGTGCCAGCAGTGAAGCGGTGGCAGGGGGTTCGGAGACCCAGTACTTC.

The chain recombines TRBV28 with TRBJ2-7, with D perhaps TRBD2 (6 bases). The CDR3 contains 15 residues. V shed 4 bases and J shed 6 bases, with 19 bases lying between them. Germline CDR1 is MDHEN and CDR2 is SYDVKM. Here the CDR3 DNA reads TGTGCCAGCAGTTCCTCGACTAGTAGGGCTGGCGAGCAGTACTTC. Translated, it gives CASSSSTSRAGEQYF.

The chain combines TRBV6-5 with TRBJ2-5; possibly TRBD1 for D (6 bases). TRBJ2-7 explains the end of the DNA better; the J call may be wrong. The CDR3 covers 14 residues. The germline V gene encodes CDR1 MNHEY and CDR2 SVGAGI. The CDR3 region has the DNA TGTGCCAGCAGTTACGGACAGATAAACTACGAGCAGTACTTC. Translating gives CASSYGQINYEQYF.

The J gene is TRBJ1-2, the V gene TRBV19; D possibly corresponds to TRBD1 (6 bases). V was cut by 5 bases and J by 2 bases, with 9 bases left in between. The germline CDR1 and CDR2 sequences are LNHDA and SQIVND (reference sequence). This CDR3 comprises 13 residues. The CDR3 DNA follows: TGTGCCAGTAGTTTAACAGGGAACTATGGCTACACCTTC. Translated, it gives CASSLTGNYGYTF. Full variable domain (remainder filled in from reference TRBV19 and TRBJ1-2): DGGITQSPKYLFRKEGQNVTLSCEQNLNHDAMYWYRQDPGQGLRLIYYSQIVNDFQKGDIAEGYSVSREKKESFPLTVTSAQKNPTAFYLCASSLTGNYGYTFGSGTRLTVV.

The chain has TRBV7-2 and TRBJ2-1, with TRBD1 matching 11 bases. After removal of 5 bases from V and 4 bases from J, the junction contained 4 bases not matched to a gene. The germline CDR1 and CDR2 sequences are SGHTA and FQGNSA. The CDR3 is 15 residues long. The CDR3 DNA reads TGTGCCAGCAGCCGAGGGACAGGGGGTTACAATGAGCAGTTCTTC. It encodes CASSRGTGGYNEQFF. The full variable domain, in which reference TRBV7-2 and TRBJ2-1 provide the parts outside the CDR3, is GAGVSQSPSNKVTEKGKDVELRCDPISGHTALYWYRQSLGQGLEFLIYFQGNSAPDKSGLPSDRFSAERTGGSVSTLTIQRTQQEDSAVYLCASSRGTGGYNEQFFGPGTRLTVL.

This clone came up once. The gene calls are TRBV27 and TRBJ1-1; perhaps TRBD1 as D (5 bases). The CDR3 runs to 19 residues. Trimming shortened V by 3 bases and J by 0 bases, and 23 bases separated the two germline ends. Germline loops: CDR1 MNHEY, CDR2 SMNVEV (reference sequence). The chain's CDR3 is CASSFVGPGRGGVNTEAFF. The CDR3 bases are TGTGCCAGCAGTTTTGTGGGACCTGGACGGGGGGGGGTGAACACTGAAGCTTTCTTT.

The chain couples TRBV7-6 to TRBJ2-2; D is ambiguous. This CDR3 spans 15 amino acids. V lost 5 bases to trimming and J lost 2 bases, with 12 bases between them. CDR1 is SGHVS, CDR2 FNYEAQ, per germline. As DNA, the CDR3 is TGTGCCAGCAGCCCCGCTAGGATAAACACCGGGGAGCTGTTTTTT. This sequence encodes CASSPARINTGELFF. Full variable domain (outside the CDR3, taken from reference TRBV7-6 and TRBJ2-2): GAGVSQSPRYKVTKRGQDVALRCDPISGHVSLYWYRQALGQGPEFLTYFNYEAQQDKSGLPNDRFSAERPEGSISTLTIQRTEQRDSAMYRCASSPARINTGELFFGEGSRLTVL.

This chain joins TRBV5-1 and TRBJ2-7; TRBD2 aligns across 11 bases. The V gene end was trimmed by 1 base and the J gene end by 4 bases; junction bases not matched to a gene: 4. The CDR3 loop spans 15 amino acids. Germline V lookup: CDR1 SGHRS, CDR2 YFSETQ. The CDR3 region has the DNA TGCGCCAGCAGCTTGTCACTAGCGGGAGCGTACGAGCAGTACTTC. This gives the protein CASSLSLAGAYEQYF.

V usage is TRBV2 and J usage is TRBJ2-1, with D possibly TRBD1 on 5 matching bases. V was trimmed by 7 bases and J by 9 bases, leaving 19 bases between them. The CDR3 length is 14 residues. CDR1 and CDR2 from the germline V gene are SNHLY and FYNNEI. The chain's CDR3 is CASNAGALRGEQFF. CDR3 in DNA: TGTGCCAGCAACGCTGGGGCCCTAAGGGGTGAGCAGTTCTTC.

The chain couples TRBV7-6 to TRBJ2-7; a possible D gene is TRBD2 (6 bases). Germline V gene lookup returns CDR1 SGHVS and CDR2 FNYEAQ. The CDR3 contains 12 residues. Between the trimmed V and J ends, which lost 5 bases and 2 bases, there was a span of 7 bases. The CDR3 reads CASSTGAYEQYF. For the CDR3, the DNA is TGTGCCAGCAGCACGGGGGCCTACGAGCAGTACTTC.

V and J are TRBV29-1 and TRBJ2-3, with D maybe TRBD1 (5 bases). The germline CDR1 and CDR2 sequences are SQVTM and ANQGSEA. The CDR3 runs to 13 residues. Trimming shortened V by 2 bases and J by 6 bases, and 12 bases separated the two germline ends. CDR3 bases: TGCAGCGTTGAAACCCCAGGGTCCGATACGCAGTATTTT. Translation: CSVETPGSDTQYF.

The genes are TRBV27 and TRBJ2-1; 8 bases are shared with TRBD1. The CDR3 totals 15 residues. V lost 6 bases and J lost 4; bases outside the gene matches: 8. The germline gives CDR1 MNHEY, CDR2 SMNVEV (reference sequence). The chain's CDR3 is CASRPGQAEYNEQFF. The CDR3 coding sequence is TGTGCCAGCAGGCCGGGACAGGCCGAATACAATGAGCAGTTCTTC.

The V call is TRBV28, the J call TRBJ2-1; 10 nucleotides align to TRBD1. In germline, CDR1 is MDHEN, CDR2 SYDVKM. V lost 3 bases and J lost 4; bases outside the gene matches: 6. The CDR3 is 16 residues long. Here the CDR3 reads CASSFGGTGAYNEQFF. In DNA form, the CDR3 reads TGTGCCAGCAGTTTCGGGGGGACAGGGGCTTACAATGAGCAGTTCTTC.

The chain combines TRBV5-1 with TRBJ2-1; 9 positions match TRBD2. V shed 4 bases, J shed 2 bases, and the junction held 4 bases outside the gene matches. The CDR3 covers 15 residues. Germline CDR1 is SGHRS and CDR2 is YFSETQ. The CDR3 DNA follows: TGCGCCAGCAGCATACTAGCGGGCACCTACAATGAGCAGTTCTTC. Protein sequence: CASSILAGTYNEQFF.

The genes are TRBV29-1 and TRBJ2-3; D ambiguous. There are 11 residues in the CDR3. The V gene lost 3 bases and the J gene lost 4 bases, with 5 bases spanning the gap. Looked up from germline, CDR1 is SQVTM and CDR2 is ANQGSEA. The DNA of the CDR3 is TGCAGCGTTGATTATTCAGATACGCAGTATTTT. This encodes CSVDYSDTQYF.

V gene TRBV5-8 combines with J gene TRBJ1-5; D gene unclear. CDR1 is SGHTS, CDR2 YDEGEE, per germline. Trimming shortened V by 3 bases and J by 3 bases, and 7 bases separated the two germline ends. This CDR3 is built from 13 residues. CDR3 DNA: TGTGCCAGCAGCTCGTCCCTCAATCAGCCCCAGCATTTT. As protein: CASSSSLNQPQHF.

CDR3 coding DNA: TGTGCCAGCAGCTTGGGCCACCGGGACAGCTCCTACGAGCAGTACTTC. Translation gives CASSLGHRDSSYEQYF. The V call is TRBV5-6, the J call TRBJ2-7, with 7 bases matching TRBD1. V was clipped by 0 bases and J by 0 bases; unmatched bases: 6. Germline V gene lookup returns CDR1 SGHDT and CDR2 YYEEEE. This CDR3 region has 16 residues.

The DNA for the CDR3 is TGTGCCAGCAGTCGGGGTCTACTTGCCCACGAGCAGTACTTC. This codes for CASSRGLLAHEQYF. V gene TRBV6-5 combines with J gene TRBJ2-7, with a tentative D call TRBD2 (5 bases). Trimming removed 5 bases at V and 5 bases at J, with 16 bases between. This CDR3 is built from 14 residues. Per germline, CDR1 MNHEY and CDR2 SVGAGI.

The genes are TRBV9 and TRBJ2-7, with 9 bases that match TRBD2. Trimming took 0 bases from V and 0 from J; bases not matched to a gene: 7. The CDR3 runs to 17 residues. Germline CDR1 is SGDLS and CDR2 is YYNGEE. The CDR3 here is CASSVAGLAGSSYEQYF. The CDR3, as DNA: TGTGCCAGCAGCGTAGCTGGGCTAGCGGGGAGCTCCTACGAGCAGTACTTC. The full variable domain, completed using reference TRBV9 and TRBJ2-7, is DSGVTQTPKHLITATGQRVTLRCSPRSGDLSVYWYQQSLDQGLQFLIQYYNGEERAKGNILERFSAQQFPDLHSELNLSSLELGDSALYFCASSVAGLAGSSYEQYFGPGTRLTVT.

The gene calls are TRBV6-1 and TRBJ2-1, with no clear D. This CDR3 region has 11 residues. Germline V gene sequence: CDR1 MNHNS, CDR2 SASEGT. V dropped 7 bases and J dropped 3 bases, with 4 bases sitting between them. The CDR3 sequence is CASNSYNEQFF. The CDR3 DNA follows: TGTGCCAGCAACAGCTACAATGAGCAGTTCTTC.